This T cell receptor (beta chain) emerged from a study of T cell responses to AZD1222 COVID-19 vaccine. Study outcomes and limitations: Among the donors, most were white British and more were female, and clonal diversity was possibly underestimated. Nearly half of spike-specific TCRs reportedly target unmutated variant regions. Across the whole spike, CD4 TCRs peaked at regions 160-218 and 743-854.

TCRdb's copy holds only in-frame clones and misses some; the assay was immunoSEQ multiplex PCR. This sample carries under 150,000 clones, roughly 92% of them seen once, and the ten largest clones take about a tenth. CDR3 size: 16 residues. Germline V gene sequence: CDR1 LNHDA, CDR2 SQIVND (reference sequence). The V end was cut by 5 bases, the J end by 5 bases, with 19 bases between. As to this clone: Its target is unknown.

This clonotype was obtained from an adult who received the AZD1222 COVID-19 vaccine. The chain links TRBV19 to TRBJ1-5, with D unclear. The sample was peripheral blood, taken 28 days after the second AZD1222 dose. The CDR3 reads CASSLSEFGSYQPQHF. The CDR3 DNA reads as TGTGCCAGTAGTTTATCGGAATTCGGGTCGTATCAGCCCCAGCATTTT.